This TCR beta chain was recovered during a study of CD8+ T cells in alopecia areata. The wider study: Tofacitinib treatment spanned 6 to 18 months, with 6 months off drug afterward.

Points from the study as a whole: Clonality in the scalp and expanded CD8+ clones ranked among the top 100 were significantly decreased by tofacitinib. Relative to mice, TCR sharing across patients was less clear, a difference possibly HLA-related.

Points on this clone: The antigen is not known.

Treatment specified: oral pan-JAK inhibitor, 5-10 mg twice daily. Sequencing relied on a cDNA template that was reverse transcribed from extracted RNA. TCRdb's table, derived via immunoSEQ multiplex PCR, lists solely in-frame clones and lacks some. Found here are fewer than 200,000 clones, about 60% of them singletons; the top ten hold over 9.5%. Germline lookup yields CDR1 MNHEY and CDR2 SMNVEV (reference sequence). The CDR3 loop spans 17 amino acids. The V and J ends lost 5 bases and 3 bases respectively, with 23 bases between them. The chain links TRBV27 to TRBJ2-7, with D possibly being TRBD2 (7 bases). The TCR was taken from a human donor with alopecia areata. The material was CD8+ T cells sorted from blood, obtained at week 24, from a patient treated with tofacitinib. In DNA form, the CDR3 reads TGTGCCAGCAGTCCCGCCCGGACGGGGGGCCCAAGCTACGAGCAGTACTTC. Its translation: CASSPARTGGPSYEQYF.